This TCR beta chain came from a study of T cell responses to AZD1222 COVID-19 vaccine. Data came from immunoSEQ multiplex PCR; TCRdb stores just in-frame clones and leaves some out. The sample has 99,000 or so clones, 75% to 90% seen once; the top ten hold 15% to 20%. Study-wide results and caveats: Repertoire sampling happened only post peak T cell response. Dominant CD4 TCR responses targeted spike regions 160-218 and 743-854. Epitopes outside B.1.351 and B.1.1.7 mutated regions reportedly drew nearly half of spike TCRs. Donors in the cohort were predominantly white British and more often female, and clonal diversity was possibly underestimated.

A word on this clone: Antigen: not known.

The clonotype was recovered from an adult in good health. Source: peripheral blood, taken on day 0 of AZD1222 vaccination.

Here the CDR3 DNA reads TGTGCCAGCAGCACAAGACAGGGGCCTAACTATGGCTACACCTTC. It yields the protein CASSTRQGPNYGYTF. The chain combines TRBV7-9 with TRBJ1-2; 8 nucleotides match TRBD1. V gave up 5 bases and J gave up 0 bases; unmatched junction bases: 5. The CDR3 has 15 residues. Germline-derived CDR1 and CDR2 are SEHNR and FQNEAQ (reference sequence).